This T cell receptor (beta chain) came from a study of read filtering for tumor transcriptome and immune sequencing. Background on the study: Among patients, around 18 were male and around 14 female, aged roughly 47 to 90 (mean roughly 63). R-ISS stage counts were 8 or 9 for I, about 17 for II, 7 for III.

Overall study results and limits: RNA-seq captured clonotypes less deeply and reliably than IR-seq. In IR-seq, single-read clonotypes were 70% to 85% of clonotypes but approximately 3.5% of reads.

Germline values: CDR1 LNHNV, CDR2 YYDKDF (reference sequence). Trimming removed 3 bases at V and 3 bases at J, with 8 bases between. This CDR3 spans 13 amino acids. In this sample, this clonotype turned up many times. The target antigen is unknown. From around 0.4 ug of RNA, a library with molecular barcoded alpha/delta and beta/gamma adaptors was made. TCRdb fed the reads into MiXCR, producing one record per CDR3 protein. The table includes some 120,000 distinct CDR3 sequences, 10% to 15% detected once. The genes are TRBV15 and TRBJ1-1; no firm D call. The sample was a population of CD138-negative cells sorted from bone marrow. The TCR comes from a donor at least 40 years old with multiple myeloma. CDR3 amino acids: CATSRLLDTEAFF. The CDR3 DNA is TGTGCCACCAGCAGGTTACTGGACACTGAAGCTTTCTTT.